This entry concerns a single T cell receptor (beta chain). Germline V lookup: CDR1 LNHDA, CDR2 SQIVND (reference sequence). This CDR3 is 16 amino acids long. J lost 3 bases, V lost 3 bases, and 10 bases had no gene match. This sample is drawn from a study of technical replicates of blood from a handful of donors. Clones were read by immunoSEQ multiplex PCR, and TCRdb kept only the in-frame ones, dropping some. The sample includes roughly 83,000 clones, roughly 92% of them seen just once. The clonotype comes from a human donor in good health. The chain combines TRBV19 with TRBJ1-2, with 7 bases fitting TRBD1. Material for sequencing was T cells isolated from PBMCs. CDR3 region: CASSIPPTGTHYGYTF. In nucleotides, the CDR3 is TGTGCCAGTAGTATCCCACCGACAGGGACTCACTATGGCTACACCTTC.